This T cell receptor (beta chain) comes out of a study of blood T cell repertoires in COVID-19. Background on the study: Whether acute or convalescent, the COVID-19 samples came from the United States, Italy and Spain. In each case, the material was cDNA or gDNA derived from T cells, B-cell-depleted T cells, or PBMCs.

The data were produced by immunoSEQ multiplex PCR, yet TCRdb's version contains in-frame clones alone and is incomplete. The sample lists under 150,000 clones, 79% occurring once. The CDR3 runs to 14 residues. Deletions cut 1 base from V and 7 bases from J, with 10 bases between. Germline-derived CDR1 and CDR2 are MNHNS and SASEGT. The source material was peripheral blood. V usage is TRBV6-1 and J usage is TRBJ1-4; no clear D. The origin of this receptor is a man aged 50-60 years with active or convalescent COVID-19. The CDR3 DNA reads TGTGCCAGCAGTGAAGGAGGTGCATTTGAAAAACTGTTTTTT. Protein: CASSEGGAFEKLFF.